This entry lists 27 T cell receptor beta chains sequenced from one sample in a study of blood T cell repertoires in COVID-19. The table came from immunoSEQ multiplex PCR; TCRdb's copy has only in-frame clones and leaves some out. The sample shows about 190,000 clones, about 88% of them seen only once. Material for sequencing was peripheral blood. The receptor set was obtained from a woman aged 30 to 39 with active or convalescent COVID-19.

Regarding this clone: At the DNA level, this CDR3 is encoded by other sequences in the same sample as well. The chain carries TRBV10-3 and TRBJ1-5; 9 bases are a match to TRBD1. V lost 6 bases and J lost 2; bases outside the gene matches: 5. This CDR3 region has 15 residues. Germline assignment: CDR1 ENHRY and CDR2 SYGVKD. The chain's CDR3 is CAISEDRGGNQPQHF. The CDR3 DNA is TGTGCCATCAGCGAGGACAGGGGAGGCAATCAGCCCCAGCATTTT.

The count of this clone is one. This rearrangement joins TRBV15 to TRBJ1-5; D may be TRBD1 (5 bases). Trimming left V 1 base short and J 0 bases short, with 10 bases between. Germline CDR1 is LNHNV and CDR2 is YYDKDF (reference sequence). The CDR3 runs 16 residues. The CDR3 DNA reads TGTGCCACCAGCAGAGTTGGGGCCGGTAGCAATCAGCCCCAGCATTTT. Residues: CATSRVGAGSNQPQHF.

J is TRBJ2-2 and V is TRBV10-3, with TRBD1 matching over 7 bases. This CDR3 region has 14 residues. The V segment lost 2 bases and the J segment 7 bases; nucleotides outside the gene matches: 4. Germline V lookup: CDR1 ENHRY, CDR2 SYGVKD. The CDR3, as DNA: TGTGCCATCAGTGAGCGACAGGGCGGCGGGGAGCTGTTTTTT. Protein: CAISERQGGGELFF.

The rearrangement joins TRBV3-1 (or the pseudogene TRBV3-2) to TRBJ2-3, with 9 bases identical to TRBD2. CDR1 and CDR2 from the germline V gene are LGHDT and YNNKEL (reference sequence). This CDR3 spans 15 amino acids. Losses at the gene ends were 1 base for V and 5 bases for J; bases not matched to a gene: 4. In nucleotides, the CDR3 is TGTGCCAGCAGCCAAGGGACTAGCGATAGAGATACGCAGTATTTT. Encoded protein: CASSQGTSDRDTQYF.

The V gene is TRBV5-1, the J gene TRBJ1-3; D remains ambiguous. The V and J ends lost 2 bases and 2 bases respectively, with 8 bases between them. The CDR3 extends over 14 amino acids. Germline CDR1 reads SGHRS; CDR2 reads YFSETQ. The CDR3 region is CASSLDGAGNTIYF. CDR3 bases: TGCGCCAGCAGCTTAGACGGAGCTGGAAACACCATATATTTT.

Turning to this clone: The sample carries other DNA sequences with the same CDR3. V gene TRBV18 combines with J gene TRBJ2-5, with D possibly being TRBD2 (6 bases). The CDR3 has 14 amino acids. In germline, CDR1 is KGHSH, CDR2 LQKENI. Trimming removed 1 base at V and 0 bases at J, with 6 bases between. CDR3 bases: TGTGCCAGCTCACCACGGGGGGACCAAGAGACCCAGTACTTC. Translation: CASSPRGDQETQYF.

This sequence joins TRBV7-9 and TRBJ2-7; 10 nucleotides match TRBD2. Losses at the gene ends were 6 bases for V and 2 bases for J; bases not matched to a gene: 4. CDR3 length: 14 amino acids. Germline V gene sequence: CDR1 SEHNR, CDR2 FQNEAQ (reference sequence). The CDR3 DNA follows: TGTGCCAGCAGACCTAGCGGGAGCGCCTACGAGCAGTACTTC. As protein: CASRPSGSAYEQYF.

This sequence joins TRBV30 and TRBJ1-5; D may be TRBD1 (5 bases). CDR1 GTSNPN and CDR2 SVGIG come from the germline V gene (reference sequence). The CDR3 sequence is 15 residues long. V lost 1 base to trimming and J lost 0 bases, with 10 bases between them. DNA of the CDR3: TGTGCCTGGAGTGGTCGACAGTGTAGCAATCAGCCCCAGCATTTT. This sequence encodes CAWSGRQCSNQPQHF.

V gene TRBV19 combines with J gene TRBJ2-5; D gene uncertain. The CDR3 has 13 amino acids. V lost 6 bases and J 2 bases, leaving 10 bases between the germline ends. The germline CDR1 and CDR2 sequences are LNHDA and SQIVND (reference sequence). As DNA, the CDR3 is TGTGCCAGTAGCCCCCAACATCAAGAGACCCAGTACTTC. Protein: CASSPQHQETQYF.

The genes are TRBV29-1 and TRBJ1-4, with a tentative D call TRBD1 (6 bases). The germline CDR1 and CDR2 sequences are SQVTM and ANQGSEA. The ends were cut back, 7 bases at V and 4 bases at J, with 22 bases in the middle. The CDR3 contains 16 residues. CDR3 amino acids: CSAGGQQGIGNEKLFF. DNA of the CDR3: TGCAGCGCTGGGGGACAACAGGGTATCGGTAATGAAAAACTGTTTTTT.

The rearrangement joins TRBV27 to TRBJ2-1; D may be TRBD1 (6 bases). Trimming removed 6 bases at V and 9 bases at J, with 12 bases between. This CDR3 has 12 amino acids. CDR1 is MNHEY and CDR2 is SMNVEV in the germline V gene (reference sequence). The CDR3 coding sequence is TGTGCCAGCAGCCACACAGGGATTGAGCAGTTCTTC. It specifies CASSHTGIEQFF.

The chain recombines TRBV28 with TRBJ2-1, with 9 bases fitting TRBD2. V was clipped by 10 bases and J by 6 bases; unmatched bases: 16. Germline CDR1 and CDR2: MDHEN and SYDVKM. This CDR3 is 16 amino acids long. The CDR3 protein is CATTRTAGGRGNEQFF. As DNA, the CDR3 is TGTGCCACCACAAGAACCGCGGGAGGGCGGGGCAATGAGCAGTTCTTC.

In its sample, this clone was seen a few times. The chain couples TRBV2 to TRBJ1-2; 9 bases agree with TRBD1. The junction had 6 bases not matched to a gene; V was cut back by 7 bases and J by 6 bases. The CDR3 contains 13 residues. Germline V gives CDR1 SNHLY, CDR2 FYNNEI. The CDR3 loop reads CASTYRGRDGYTF. CDR3 bases: TGTGCCAGCACCTACAGGGGGCGCGATGGCTACACCTTC.

This clone was counted a few times. This chain connects TRBV3-1 (or the pseudogene TRBV3-2) to TRBJ1-3; D is uncertain. V lost 1 base and J lost 0, with 7 bases in between. CDR1 and CDR2 from the germline V gene are LGHDT and YNNKEL (reference sequence). The CDR3 totals 15 residues. The CDR3 loop reads CASSQGAGSGNTIYF. The DNA of the CDR3 is TGTGCCAGCAGCCAAGGGGCGGGCTCTGGAAACACCATATATTTT.

CDR3 residues: CASSLSDLSGLAAPPSYNEQFF. In nucleotides, the CDR3 is TGTGCCAGCAGCTTATCGGATCTCTCGGGACTAGCGGCTCCCCCCTCCTACAATGAGCAGTTCTTC. J is TRBJ2-1 and V is TRBV7-6, with 11 nucleotides matching TRBD2. J gave up 0 bases and V 2 bases, and 18 bases lay outside the gene matches. Germline V gene data show CDR1 as SGHVS and CDR2 as FNYEAQ. The CDR3 runs to 22 residues.

V gene TRBV3-1 (or the pseudogene TRBV3-2) combines with J gene TRBJ1-4; 8 nucleotides agree with TRBD1. The V and J ends lost 3 bases and 10 bases, in that order; junction bases with no gene match: 7. Germline values: CDR1 LGHDT, CDR2 YNNKEL (reference sequence). The CDR3 has 14 residues. The CDR3 spells CASSQTTGVGKLFF. The CDR3 DNA reads as TGTGCCAGCAGCCAGACGACAGGGGTGGGAAAACTGTTTTTT.

The chain employs TRBV6-5 and TRBJ1-5; 9 bases match TRBD1. The CDR3 covers 14 residues. Germline loops: CDR1 MNHEY, CDR2 SVGAGI. With V trimmed by 7 bases and J by 5 bases, 6 bases remained unmatched. CDR3 sequence reads: CASTIQGADQPQHF. CDR3 sequence (DNA): TGTGCCAGCACAATACAGGGGGCAGATCAGCCCCAGCATTTT.

This rearrangement joins TRBV27 to TRBJ2-7; D is possibly TRBD2 (6 bases). The CDR3 is 12 residues long. The V end was cut by 8 bases, the J end by 7 bases, with 15 bases between. Germline V gene lookup returns CDR1 MNHEY and CDR2 SMNVEV (reference sequence). CDR3 coding DNA: TGTGCCAGCCGGGAGTCGGGTCGGGAGCAGTACTTC. Translated, it gives CASRESGREQYF.

V is TRBV28 and J is TRBJ1-2; possibly TRBD1 for D (6 bases). Trimming removed 5 bases from V and 4 bases from J, with 20 bases in between. Germline assignment: CDR1 MDHEN and CDR2 SYDVKM. This CDR3 contains 16 residues. The CDR3 here is CASSPYGTLASYGYTF. For the CDR3, the DNA is TGTGCCAGCAGTCCTTATGGGACACTCGCGAGCTATGGCTACACCTTC.

A word on this clone: At one end the junction does not follow the germline gene, possibly because of a read error. The chain is built from TRBV7-9 and TRBJ1-2; 9 bases fit TRBD1. The CDR3 loop spans 12 amino acids. CDR1 SEHNR and CDR2 FQNEAQ come from the germline V gene (reference sequence). CDR3 amino acids: CASQTGGIGHTF. Written as DNA, the CDR3 is TGTGCCAGCCAGACAGGGGGAATTGGCCACACCTTC. Full variable domain (rest looked up from reference TRBV7-9 and TRBJ1-2): DTGVSQNPRHKITKRGQNVTFRCDPISEHNRLYWYRQTLGQGPEFLTYFQNEAQLEKSRLLSDRFSAERPKGSFSTLEIQRTEQGDSAMYLCASQTGGIGHTFGSGTRLTVV.

V gene TRBV12-3 or TRBV12-4 combines with J gene TRBJ2-5; maybe TRBD2 (6 bases). The CDR3 loop spans 12 amino acids. The V gene lost 8 bases and the J gene lost 3 bases, with 10 bases spanning the gap. The CDR3 reads CASRGGEETQYF. CDR3 bases: TGTGCCAGCCGCGGCGGGGAAGAGACCCAGTACTTC.

The V and J genes are TRBV11-3 and TRBJ2-1; 11 bases map to TRBD2. After removal of 6 bases from V and 1 base from J, the junction contained 2 bases not matched to a gene. The germline CDR1 and CDR2 sequences are SGHNT and YENEEA. This CDR3 is built from 15 residues. The CDR3 loop is CASSLAGGSYNEQFF. DNA for the CDR3: TGTGCCAGCAGTCTAGCGGGAGGTTCCTACAATGAGCAGTTCTTC.

This chain joins TRBV19 and TRBJ2-1, with D unresolved. This CDR3 region has 15 residues. V lost 3 bases to trimming and J lost 3 bases, with 12 bases between them. CDR1 LNHDA and CDR2 SQIVND come from the germline V gene (reference sequence). CDR3: CASSMAQIFYNEQFF. The CDR3 DNA sequence: TGTGCCAGTAGTATGGCCCAGATTTTCTACAATGAGCAGTTCTTC.

The chain combines TRBV13 with TRBJ2-1; 13 bases line up with TRBD2. Trimming cost V 5 bases and J 1 base; bases outside gene matches: 14. The V gene's germline CDR1 is PRHDT and CDR2 FYEKMQ (reference sequence). The CDR3 is 20 amino acids. The CDR3 sequence: CASSLRLGLAGERSYNEQFF. CDR3 nucleotides: TGTGCCAGCAGCCTTCGACTCGGACTAGCGGGAGAAAGATCCTACAATGAGCAGTTCTTC.

The CDR3 sequence: CAWSVAGGRAQYF. The CDR3 DNA is TGTGCCTGGAGTGTAGCGGGGGGGCGGGCCCAGTACTTC. The chain employs TRBV30 and TRBJ2-5; 10 bases line up with TRBD2. V was clipped by 0 bases and J by 9 bases; unmatched bases: 4. This CDR3 is 13 amino acids long. CDR1 is GTSNPN and CDR2 is SVGIG in the germline V gene (reference sequence).

The chain is built from TRBV29-1 and TRBJ2-1; TRBD1 agrees at 10 bases. V lost 4 bases and J lost 7; bases outside the gene matches: 10. Looked up from germline, CDR1 is SQVTM and CDR2 is ANQGSEA. The CDR3 sequence is 15 residues long. The CDR3 loop reads CSVAPRQGAENEQFF. The CDR3 region has the DNA TGCAGCGTTGCACCAAGACAGGGGGCGGAAAATGAGCAGTTCTTC.

The chain combines TRBV5-1 with TRBJ2-1; 7 positions agree with TRBD1. CDR3 size: 15 residues. Germline CDR1 and CDR2: SGHRS and YFSETQ. With V trimmed by 0 bases and J by 5 bases, 5 bases remained unmatched. CDR3 residues: CASSLGSTGDNEQFF. CDR3 nucleotide sequence: TGCGCCAGCAGCTTGGGGAGTACAGGGGACAATGAGCAGTTCTTC.